Reported below is one T cell receptor beta chain. Its target is unknown. Germline CDR1 and CDR2: SGHRS and YFSETQ. V lost 0 bases to trimming and J lost 7 bases, with 11 bases between them. This CDR3 is 13 amino acids long. These data are taken from a study of cytomegalovirus exposure and HLA in healthy donors. Study results and limitations: The authors listed 150 to 200 TCR beta chains as cytomegalovirus-associated.

While the first cohort had about 610 subjects, the donors belonged to the separate validation cohort of fewer than 150 subjects. TCRdb keeps only in-frame clones here, not all; method: immunoSEQ multiplex PCR. In the table there are over 120,000 clones, roughly nine tenths of which are singletons. Material for sequencing was PBMCs. The chain recombines TRBV5-1 with TRBJ2-7, with a tentative D call TRBD1 (5 bases). This TCR derives from a woman aged 18-29 years in good health and CMV-seropositive. Here the CDR3 reads CASSLGQGLEQYF. DNA of the CDR3: TGCGCCAGCAGCTTGGGGCAGGGATTGGAGCAGTACTTC.